The T cell receptor beta chain described here comes from a study of blood T cell repertoires in COVID-19 (dated by TCRdb to the early 2020s). For context, the study as a whole: The collaborator samples originated in the United States, Italy and Spain and spanned the acute and convalescent phases of COVID-19. HLA class I and class II types, where available, came from metadata supplied by the sample provider rather than from assay-based typing. The repertoires were made available in a free public database intended to serve as a resource for research on the immune response to SARS-CoV-2. The sample metadata nearly always contained a de-identified subject ID, COVID-19 status, age in years and sex. The prospective study material was composed of cDNA or gDNA derived from T cells, B-cell-depleted T cells, or PBMCs. Deeply sampled blood TCRbeta repertoires from subjects exposed to, actively infected with, or recovered from COVID-19 were included in the dataset. Samples came from the ongoing ImmuneRACE study (first 160 participants) plus 1,254 subjects from 6 global collaborators. The investigation overall reported the following: The amount of clinical and demographic metadata varied by source and participant and was provided uncurated.

Regarding this clone: Its antigen remains undetermined. No much larger clonotype is one base removed from it; base qualities were not supplied.

Cut back by 2 bases and 9 bases, the V and J ends lie 14 bases apart. The CDR3 starts with the cysteine, ends with the phenylalanine, and has 13 residues. Kept here is only the CDR3 DNA, which spans 39 bases and is read in frame from base 1. The germline V gene (reference sequence) sets CDR1 to SGHKS and CDR2 to YYEKEE. Whole blood was collected in K2EDTA tubes by collaborating institutions according to the institutions' own protocols. For TCRbeta analysis, collaborators shipped samples in one of three forms: frozen whole blood, isolated PBMCs, or DNA extracted from either of those sample types. TCRbeta CDR3 regions were amplified from genomic DNA using the immunoSEQ Assay, a bias-controlled multiplex PCR. Concerning the study's data processing: Within the assay, amplification of reference gene primers was used to estimate how many nucleated cells each sample contained. To quantify the absolute abundance of each unique TCRbeta CDR3 rearrangement, sequence reads were collapsed and filtered. For each sample, productive Simpson clonality was calculated as the square root of Simpson's diversity index over productive rearrangements. This immuneACCESS table, as held by TCRdb, lists in-frame sequences with V and J called but not all clones. Of the missing ones, under half trace to an unresolved V gene in checked studies; the others have no known cause. That table gives V, J and clone size, and the DNA gave D and trimming. For this sample there are about 210,000 clones; more than 85% appear just once. The ten largest clones add up to under 0.9% of the sample.

The rearrangement combines TRBV5-5 with TRBJ1-2; no confident D gene assignment can be made. Sequences were obtained from peripheral blood. The clonotype was recovered from a man aged 40-49 years with acute or convalescent COVID-19. The CDR3 amino acid sequence is: CASSLLPGLSYTF. The DNA reads TGTGCCAGCAGCTTACTCCCGGGATTGAGCTACACCTTC.